This TCR beta chain was captured by sequencing in a study of T cells after yellow fever vaccination. The wider study: Libraries from low-cell-number fractions were prepared with the SMART-Seq v4 Ultra Low Input RNA kit. Study-wide results and caveats: The presence of abundant clonotypes contaminating from the bulk population was possible in FACS-sorted repertoires.

This clonotype was seen at least ten times. Its antigen is not identified. TCRdb itself ran the 5' RACE reads through MiXCR, one entry per CDR3 protein. The table records fewer than 350,000 distinct CDR3 sequences, 3.5% to 4.5% of them present only once. Sequences were derived from PBMCs, sampled 15 days after the yellow fever booster vaccination. This receptor was identified in a young man who received the YFV17D yellow fever vaccine.

This CDR3 is CASSPGGVNQPQHF. DNA of the CDR3: TGTGCCAGCAGTCCAGGGGGTGTCAATCAGCCCCAGCATTTT. V is TRBV6-5 and J is TRBJ1-5; 7 bases align to TRBD1. The V gene's germline CDR1 is MNHEY and CDR2 SVGAGI. J was trimmed by 3 bases and V by 5 bases; bases with no gene match: 4. This CDR3 contains 14 residues.